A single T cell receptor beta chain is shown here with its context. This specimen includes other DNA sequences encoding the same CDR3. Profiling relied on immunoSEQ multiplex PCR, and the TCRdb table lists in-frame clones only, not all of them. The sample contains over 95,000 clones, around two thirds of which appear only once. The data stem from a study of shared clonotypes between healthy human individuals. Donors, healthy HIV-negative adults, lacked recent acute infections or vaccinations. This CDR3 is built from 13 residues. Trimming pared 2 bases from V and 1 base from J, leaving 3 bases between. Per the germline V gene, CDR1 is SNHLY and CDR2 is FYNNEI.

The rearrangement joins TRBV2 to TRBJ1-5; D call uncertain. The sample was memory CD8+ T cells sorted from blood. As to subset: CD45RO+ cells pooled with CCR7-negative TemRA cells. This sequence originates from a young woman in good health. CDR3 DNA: TGTGCCAGCAGTGAACGGAGCAATCAGCCCCAGCATTTT. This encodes CASSERSNQPQHF.